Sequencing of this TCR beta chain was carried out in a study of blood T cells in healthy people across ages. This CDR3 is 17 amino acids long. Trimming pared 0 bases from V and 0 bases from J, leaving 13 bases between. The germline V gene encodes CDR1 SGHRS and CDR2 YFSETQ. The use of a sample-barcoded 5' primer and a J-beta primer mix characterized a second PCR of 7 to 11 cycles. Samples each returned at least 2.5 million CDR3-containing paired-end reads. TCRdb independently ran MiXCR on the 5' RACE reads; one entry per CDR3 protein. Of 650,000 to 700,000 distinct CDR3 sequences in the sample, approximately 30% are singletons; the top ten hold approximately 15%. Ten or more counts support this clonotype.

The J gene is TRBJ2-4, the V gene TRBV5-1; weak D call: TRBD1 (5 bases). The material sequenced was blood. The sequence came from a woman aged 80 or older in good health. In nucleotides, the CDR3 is TGCGCCAGCAGCTTGGGAACAGGCGTACTAGCCAAAAACATTCAGTACTTC. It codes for CASSLGTGVLAKNIQYF. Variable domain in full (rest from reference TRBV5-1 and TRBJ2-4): KAGVTQTPRYLIKTRGQQVTLSCSPISGHRSVSWYQQTPGQGLQFLFEYFSETQRNKGNFPGRFSGRQFSNSRSEMNVSTLELGDSALYLCASSLGTGVLAKNIQYFGAGTRLSVL.